A selection of T cell receptor beta chains follows, all from one sample in a study of blood T cell repertoires in COVID-19. Sequencing used immunoSEQ multiplex PCR; TCRdb keeps in-frame clones, though not all of them. Of about 190,000 clones in the sample, about 86% were seen once. The sequenced sample was peripheral blood. All receptors come from a man aged 30-40 years with active or convalescent COVID-19. Both conserved end residues are part of each CDR3.

j_call	cdr3_length	v_call	cdr3_aa
TRBJ1-1	14	TRBV29-1	CSVEGAGEETEAFF
TRBJ1-1	14	TRBV30	CAWSRGIPNTEAFF
TRBJ2-7	14	TRBV14	CASSLRTTSYEQYF
TRBJ1-2	13	TRBV12-3/TRBV12-4	CASSLTVNRGYTF
TRBJ1-2	17	TRBV15	CATSRDPLRQATGGYTF
TRBJ1-1	12	TRBV5-4	CASRQGSTEAFF
TRBJ2-7	15	TRBV7-9	CASSSIGQAPYEQYF
TRBJ2-2	13	TRBV19	CASKTGGTGELFF
TRBJ1-1	13	TRBV30	CAWSKEGHTEAFF
TRBJ2-5	14	TRBV6-6	CASSLAGGTETQYF
TRBJ1-2	13	TRBV3-1/TRBV3-2	CASSQDRGSGYTF
TRBJ1-1	15	TRBV4-3	CASSQDNRGKTEAFF
TRBJ1-2	14	TRBV7-2	CASNRQGIDYGYTF
TRBJ1-1	14	TRBV30	CAWWTGYSNTEAFF
TRBJ2-3	14	TRBV10-3	CAIGQGLETDTQYF
TRBJ2-7	14	TRBV3-1/TRBV3-2	CASSLAGVTYEQYF
TRBJ2-5	18	TRBV19	CASSPPPGRGVQQETQYF
TRBJ2-1	13	TRBV6-5	CASRAHRGAEQFF
TRBJ1-5	18	TRBV21-1	CASSNLRGQGTNDQPQHF
TRBJ2-5	14	TRBV6-5	CATQLGQSQETQYF
TRBJ1-1	15	TRBV29-1	CSVEEKGMLDTEAFF
TRBJ1-1	12	TRBV28	CASNPRQGEAFF
TRBJ2-2	15	TRBV10-2	CASSGGTTNTGELFF
TRBJ2-1	15	TRBV10-3	CATLAGTSGSYEQFF
TRBJ1-5	11	TRBV10-3	CAILNRQPQHF
TRBJ2-5	14	TRBV19	CASSVGTSQGTQYF
TRBJ1-1	14	TRBV11-3	CASSSPSSTGEAFF
TRBJ2-5	14	TRBV5-1	CASSFPGQGETQYF
TRBJ2-3	14	TRBV27	CASRMNRDTDTQYF
TRBJ2-3	15	TRBV18	CASSPSGASTDTQYF
TRBJ1-4	15	TRBV5-1	CASRPFGTGSEKLFF
TRBJ1-2	16	TRBV6-5	CASSSRGRGPNYGYTF
TRBJ1-1	16	TRBV30	CAWSLSGAGRGTEAFF
TRBJ2-1	14	TRBV19	CASSIRDRVNEQFF
TRBJ1-4	14	TRBV29-1	CSVGRGTANEKLFF
TRBJ2-2	15	TRBV4-1	CASSQQGDGPGELFF
TRBJ1-6	17	TRBV25-1	CASSEYRGGSYNSPLHF
TRBJ2-3	15	TRBV25-1	CASSEEGGAVHTQYF
TRBJ1-1	16	TRBV19	CASSPRDRGRNTEAFF
TRBJ1-1	12	TRBV19	CASSLWAGEAFF
TRBJ1-2	15	TRBV28	CASSSADRAVYGYTF
TRBJ2-1	12	TRBV14	CASSQYTGGQFF
TRBJ1-2	14	TRBV7-8	CASSLARGNYGYTF
TRBJ1-1	14	TRBV25-1	CATSDGTVNTEAFF
TRBJ1-4	16	TRBV11-2	CASSLMAGAGYEKLFF
TRBJ2-7	15	TRBV12-5	CASGSATSRTYEQYF
TRBJ2-3	16	TRBV5-1	CASSLISGGAADTQYF